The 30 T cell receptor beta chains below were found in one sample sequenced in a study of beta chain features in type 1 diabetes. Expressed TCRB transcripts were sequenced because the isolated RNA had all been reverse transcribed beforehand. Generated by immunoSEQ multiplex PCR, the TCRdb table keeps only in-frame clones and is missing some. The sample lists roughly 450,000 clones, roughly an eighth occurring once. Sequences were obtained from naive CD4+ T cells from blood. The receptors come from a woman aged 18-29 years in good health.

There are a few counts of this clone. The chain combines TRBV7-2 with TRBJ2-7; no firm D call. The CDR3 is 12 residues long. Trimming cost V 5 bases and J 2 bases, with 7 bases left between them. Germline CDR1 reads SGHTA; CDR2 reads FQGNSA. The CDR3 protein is CASSPTTYEQYF. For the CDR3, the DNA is TGTGCCAGCAGCCCAACGACCTACGAGCAGTACTTC.

CDR3 residues: CAWSVGDIQYF. The CDR3 DNA sequence: TGTGCCTGGAGTGTAGGGGACATTCAGTACTTC. The chain joins TRBV30 to TRBJ2-4, with a possible D match to TRBD1 (5 bases). This CDR3 comprises 11 residues. With 0 bases removed from V and 8 bases from J, the gap between germline ends came to 5 bases. CDR1 is GTSNPN, CDR2 SVGIG, per germline (reference sequence).

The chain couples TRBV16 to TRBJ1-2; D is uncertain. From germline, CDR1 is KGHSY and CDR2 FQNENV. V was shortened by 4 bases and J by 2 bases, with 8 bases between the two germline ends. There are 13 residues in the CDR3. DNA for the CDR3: TGTGCCAGCAGCCCCCGGGGAAACTATGGCTACACCTTC. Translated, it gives CASSPRGNYGYTF.

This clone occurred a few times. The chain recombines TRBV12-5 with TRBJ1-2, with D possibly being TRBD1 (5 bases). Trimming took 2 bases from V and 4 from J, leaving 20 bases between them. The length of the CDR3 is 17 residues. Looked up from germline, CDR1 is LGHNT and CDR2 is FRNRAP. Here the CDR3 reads CASGLILGRPKRYGYTF. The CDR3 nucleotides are TGTGCTAGTGGTTTGATTTTGGGACGACCAAAGCGCTATGGCTACACCTTC.

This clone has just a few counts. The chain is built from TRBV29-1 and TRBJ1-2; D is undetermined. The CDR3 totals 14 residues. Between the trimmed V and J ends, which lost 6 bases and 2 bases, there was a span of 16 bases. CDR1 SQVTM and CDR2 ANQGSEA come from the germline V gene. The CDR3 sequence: CSVETGWVNYGYTF. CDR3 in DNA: TGCAGCGTCGAAACTGGGTGGGTCAACTATGGCTACACCTTC. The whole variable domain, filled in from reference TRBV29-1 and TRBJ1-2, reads SAVISQKPSRDICQRGTSLTIQCQVDSQVTMMFWYRQQPGQSLTLIATANQGSEATYESGFVIDKFPISRPNLTFSTLTVSNMSPEDSSIYLCSVETGWVNYGYTFGSGTRLTVV.

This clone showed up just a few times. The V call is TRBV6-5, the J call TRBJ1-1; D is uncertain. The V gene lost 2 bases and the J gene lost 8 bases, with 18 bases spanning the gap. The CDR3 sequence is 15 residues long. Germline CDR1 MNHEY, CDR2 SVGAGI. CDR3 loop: CASSYVDTGKAEAFF. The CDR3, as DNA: TGTGCCAGCAGTTACGTTGACACGGGCAAAGCCGAAGCTTTCTTT.

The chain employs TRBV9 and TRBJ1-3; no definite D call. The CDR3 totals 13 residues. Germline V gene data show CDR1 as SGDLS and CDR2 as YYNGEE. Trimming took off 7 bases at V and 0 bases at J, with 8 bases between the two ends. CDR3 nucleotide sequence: TGTGCCAGCGAACGGGTCTCTGGAAACACCATATATTTT. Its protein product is CASERVSGNTIYF.

The CDR3 reads CASSEVRSNEQFF. The CDR3 DNA sequence: TGTGCCAGCAGTGAAGTTCGTAGCAATGAGCAGTTCTTC. The rearrangement links TRBV6-1 to TRBJ2-1, with D uncertain. Germline assignment: CDR1 MNHNS and CDR2 SASEGT. The length of the CDR3 is 13 residues. Trimming removed 1 base from V and 6 bases from J, with 7 bases in between.

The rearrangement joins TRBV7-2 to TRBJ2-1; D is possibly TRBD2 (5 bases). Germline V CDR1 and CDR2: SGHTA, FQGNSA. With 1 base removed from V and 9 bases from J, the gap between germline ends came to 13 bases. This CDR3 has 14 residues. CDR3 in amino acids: CASSLGKIAGEQFF. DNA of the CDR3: TGTGCCAGCAGCTTAGGGAAGATTGCGGGTGAGCAGTTCTTC.

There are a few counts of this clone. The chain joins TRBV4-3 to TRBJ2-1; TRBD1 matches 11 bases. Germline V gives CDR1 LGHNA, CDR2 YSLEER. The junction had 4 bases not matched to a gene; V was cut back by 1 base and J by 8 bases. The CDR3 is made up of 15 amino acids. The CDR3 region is CASSQVAGQGDEQFF. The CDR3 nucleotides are TGCGCCAGCAGCCAAGTTGCGGGACAGGGGGATGAGCAGTTCTTC.

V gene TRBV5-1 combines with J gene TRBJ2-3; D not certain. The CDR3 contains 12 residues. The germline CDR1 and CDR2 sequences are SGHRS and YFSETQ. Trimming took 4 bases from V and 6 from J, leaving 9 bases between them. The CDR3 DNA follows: TGCGCCAGCAGCCGTAGGACGGATACGCAGTATTTT. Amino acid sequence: CASSRRTDTQYF.

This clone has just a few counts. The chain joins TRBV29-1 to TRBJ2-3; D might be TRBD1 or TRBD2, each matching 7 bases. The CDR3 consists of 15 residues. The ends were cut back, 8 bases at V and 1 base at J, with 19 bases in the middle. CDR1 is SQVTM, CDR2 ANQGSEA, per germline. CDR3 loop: CSTSGGLAGTDTQYF. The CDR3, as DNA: TGCAGCACCTCAGGGGGGCTAGCGGGCACAGATACGCAGTATTTT.

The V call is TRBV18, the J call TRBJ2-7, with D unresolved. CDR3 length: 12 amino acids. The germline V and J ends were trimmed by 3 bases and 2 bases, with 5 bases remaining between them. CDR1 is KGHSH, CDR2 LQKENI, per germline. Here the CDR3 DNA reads TGTGCCAGCTCACCCTCGGCCTACGAGCAGTACGTC. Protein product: CASSPSAYEQYV.

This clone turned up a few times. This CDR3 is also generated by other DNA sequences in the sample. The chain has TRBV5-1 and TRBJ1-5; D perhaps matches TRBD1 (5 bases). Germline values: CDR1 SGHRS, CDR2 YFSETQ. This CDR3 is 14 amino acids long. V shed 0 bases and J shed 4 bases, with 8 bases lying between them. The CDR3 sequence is CASSLEGPNQPQHF. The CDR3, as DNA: TGCGCCAGCAGCTTGGAGGGGCCAAATCAGCCCCAGCATTTT.

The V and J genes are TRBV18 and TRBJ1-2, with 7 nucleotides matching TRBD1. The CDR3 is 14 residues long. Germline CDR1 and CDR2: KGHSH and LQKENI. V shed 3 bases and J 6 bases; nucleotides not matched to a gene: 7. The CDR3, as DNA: TGTGCCAGCTCACCGGGAACAGGGGTGAATGGCTACACCTTC. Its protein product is CASSPGTGVNGYTF. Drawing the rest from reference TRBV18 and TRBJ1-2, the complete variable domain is NAGVMQNPRHLVRRRGQEARLRCSPMKGHSHVYWYRQLPEEGLKFMVYLQKENIIDESGMPKERFSAEFPKEGPSILRIQQVVRGDSAAYFCASSPGTGVNGYTFGSGTRLTVV.

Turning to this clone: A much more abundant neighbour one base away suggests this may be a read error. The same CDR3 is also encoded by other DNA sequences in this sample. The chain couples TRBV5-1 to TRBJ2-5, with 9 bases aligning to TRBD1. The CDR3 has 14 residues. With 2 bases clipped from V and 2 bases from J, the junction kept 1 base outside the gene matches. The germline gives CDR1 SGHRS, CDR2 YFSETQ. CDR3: CASSLGQGQETQYF. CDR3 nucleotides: TGCGCCAGCAGCTTAGGACAGGGGCAAGAGACCCAGTACTTC.

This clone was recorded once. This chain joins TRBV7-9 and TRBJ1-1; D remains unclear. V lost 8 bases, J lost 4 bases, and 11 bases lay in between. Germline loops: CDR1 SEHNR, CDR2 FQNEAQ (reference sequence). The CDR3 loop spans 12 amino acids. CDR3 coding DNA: TGTGCCAGCCGGGCCCGCGGCACTGAAGCTTTCTTT. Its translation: CASRARGTEAFF.

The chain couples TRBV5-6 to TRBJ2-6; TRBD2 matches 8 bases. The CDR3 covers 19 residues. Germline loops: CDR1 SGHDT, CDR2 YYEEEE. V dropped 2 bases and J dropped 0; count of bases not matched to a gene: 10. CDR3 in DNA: TGTGCCAGCAGCTTCCTTTTGGCTAGCGGGTCCTCTGGGGCCAACGTCCTGACTTTC. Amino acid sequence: CASSFLLASGSSGANVLTF.

CDR3: CASSQGRQGAYEQYV. In DNA form, the CDR3 reads TGTGCCAGCAGCCAAGGTCGACAGGGGGCCTACGAGCAGTACGTC. The V gene is TRBV6-6, the J gene TRBJ2-7; TRBD1 aligns across 9 bases. The V gene's germline CDR1 is MNHNY and CDR2 SVGAGI (reference sequence). J gave up 2 bases and V 6 bases, and 8 bases lay outside the gene matches. This CDR3 region has 15 residues.

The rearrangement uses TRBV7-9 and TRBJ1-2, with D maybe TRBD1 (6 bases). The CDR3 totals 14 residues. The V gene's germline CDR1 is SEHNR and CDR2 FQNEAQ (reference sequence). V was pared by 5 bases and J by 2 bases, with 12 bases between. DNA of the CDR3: TGTGCCAGCAGCCCTATGGGGGCAAACTATGGCTACACCTTC. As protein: CASSPMGANYGYTF. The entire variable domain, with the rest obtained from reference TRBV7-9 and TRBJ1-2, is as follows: DTGVSQNPRHKITKRGQNVTFRCDPISEHNRLYWYRQTLGQGPEFLTYFQNEAQLEKSRLLSDRFSAERPKGSFSTLEIQRTEQGDSAMYLCASSPMGANYGYTFGSGTRLTVV.

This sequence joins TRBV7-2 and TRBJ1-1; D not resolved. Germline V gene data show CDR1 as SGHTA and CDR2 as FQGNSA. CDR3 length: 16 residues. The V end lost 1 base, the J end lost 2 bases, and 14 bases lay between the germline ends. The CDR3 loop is CASSLGRAGFNTEAFF. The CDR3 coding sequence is TGTGCCAGCAGCTTAGGGCGAGCAGGCTTTAACACTGAAGCTTTCTTT.

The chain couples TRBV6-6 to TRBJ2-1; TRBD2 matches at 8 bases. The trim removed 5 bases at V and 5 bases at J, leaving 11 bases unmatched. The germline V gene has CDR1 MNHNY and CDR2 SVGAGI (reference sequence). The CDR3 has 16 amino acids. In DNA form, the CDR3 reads TGTGCCAGCAGTGCCCTAATTTTAGCGGGGAACAATGAGCAGTTCTTC. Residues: CASSALILAGNNEQFF.

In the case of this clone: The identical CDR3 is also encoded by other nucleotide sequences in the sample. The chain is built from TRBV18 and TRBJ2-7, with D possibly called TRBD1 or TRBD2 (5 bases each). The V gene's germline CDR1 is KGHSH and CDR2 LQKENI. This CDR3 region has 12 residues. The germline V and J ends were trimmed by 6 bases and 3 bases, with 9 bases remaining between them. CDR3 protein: CASSPGGYEQYV. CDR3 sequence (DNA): TGTGCCAGCTCCCCTGGGGGCTACGAGCAGTACGTC.

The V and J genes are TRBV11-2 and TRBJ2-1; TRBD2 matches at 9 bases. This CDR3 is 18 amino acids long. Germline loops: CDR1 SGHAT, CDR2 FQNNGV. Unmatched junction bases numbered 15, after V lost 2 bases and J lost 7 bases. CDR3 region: CASSLTAGGLGGRNEQFF. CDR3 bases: TGTGCCAGCAGCTTAACAGCGGGAGGACTCGGAGGACGAAATGAGCAGTTCTTC.

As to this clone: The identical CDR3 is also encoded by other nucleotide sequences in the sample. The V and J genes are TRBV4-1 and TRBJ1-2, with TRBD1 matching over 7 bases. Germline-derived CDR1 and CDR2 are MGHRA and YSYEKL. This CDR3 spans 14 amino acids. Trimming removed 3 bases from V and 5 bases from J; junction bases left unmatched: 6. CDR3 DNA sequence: TGCGCCAGCAGCCAGCCGGGACAGAGATATGGCTACACCTTC. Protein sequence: CASSQPGQRYGYTF.

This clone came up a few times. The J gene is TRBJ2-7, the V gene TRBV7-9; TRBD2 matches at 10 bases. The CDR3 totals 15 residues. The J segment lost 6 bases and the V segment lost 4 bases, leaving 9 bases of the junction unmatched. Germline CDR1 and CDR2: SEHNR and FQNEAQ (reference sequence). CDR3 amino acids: CASSSRAGGTREQYF. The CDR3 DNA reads TGTGCCAGCAGCTCGAGAGCGGGAGGGACTCGCGAGCAGTACTTC. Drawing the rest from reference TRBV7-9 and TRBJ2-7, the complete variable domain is DTGVSQNPRHKITKRGQNVTFRCDPISEHNRLYWYRQTLGQGPEFLTYFQNEAQLEKSRLLSDRFSAERPKGSFSTLEIQRTEQGDSAMYLCASSSRAGGTREQYFGPGTRLTVT.

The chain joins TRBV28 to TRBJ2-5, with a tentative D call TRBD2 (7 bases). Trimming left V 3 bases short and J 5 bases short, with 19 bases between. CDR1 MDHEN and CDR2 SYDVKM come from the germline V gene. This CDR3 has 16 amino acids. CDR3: CASSFNLGGGAETQYF. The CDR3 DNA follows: TGTGCCAGCAGTTTTAACCTTGGCGGGGGCGCGGAGACCCAGTACTTC.

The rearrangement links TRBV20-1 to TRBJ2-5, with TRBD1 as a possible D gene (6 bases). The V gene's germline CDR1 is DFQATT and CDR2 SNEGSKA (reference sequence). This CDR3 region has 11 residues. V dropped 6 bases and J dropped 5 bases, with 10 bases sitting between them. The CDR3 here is CSAHRGETQYF. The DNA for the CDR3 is TGCAGTGCCCATAGGGGGGAGACCCAGTACTTC.

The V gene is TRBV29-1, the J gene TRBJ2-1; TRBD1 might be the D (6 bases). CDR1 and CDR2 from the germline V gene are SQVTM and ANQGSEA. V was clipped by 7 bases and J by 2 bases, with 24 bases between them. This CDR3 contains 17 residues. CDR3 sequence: CSARPKDSHYPYNEQFF. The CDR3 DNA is TGCAGCGCTCGACCCAAGGACAGCCACTACCCCTACAATGAGCAGTTCTTC.

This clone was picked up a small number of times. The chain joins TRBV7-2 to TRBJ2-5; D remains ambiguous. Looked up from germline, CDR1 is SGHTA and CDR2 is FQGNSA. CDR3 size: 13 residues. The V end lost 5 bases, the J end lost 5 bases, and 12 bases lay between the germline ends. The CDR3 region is CASSPGSLETQYF. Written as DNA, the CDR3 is TGTGCCAGCAGCCCCGGGTCGCTTGAGACCCAGTACTTC. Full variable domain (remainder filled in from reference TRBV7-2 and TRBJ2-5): GAGVSQSPSNKVTEKGKDVELRCDPISGHTALYWYRQSLGQGLEFLIYFQGNSAPDKSGLPSDRFSAERTGGSVSTLTIQRTQQEDSAVYLCASSPGSLETQYFGPGTRLLVL.